The 6 T cell receptor beta chains below come from one sample, sequenced in a study of OX40 agonist ivuxolimab in advanced cancers. Here immunoSEQ multiplex PCR was the method, and the copy in TCRdb shows in-frame clones only, minus some. The sample shows approximately 62,000 clones, nearly 90% of them seen only once. The specimen was CD4+ or CD8+ T cells sorted from blood, collected in a trial of the OX40 agonist ivuxolimab. The receptors originated from an adult with an advanced solid tumor such as melanoma, head and neck, liver or kidney cancer.

This chain connects TRBV6-1 to TRBJ1-6, with D perhaps TRBD1 (5 bases). V lost 10 bases to trimming and J lost 7 bases, with 17 bases between them. Germline CDR1 is MNHNS and CDR2 is SASEGT. This CDR3 has 14 amino acids. CDR3 in amino acids: CAIATDTGNSPLHF. CDR3 DNA: TGTGCCATCGCGACGGACACGGGAAATTCACCCCTCCACTTT.

The genes are TRBV5-4 and TRBJ1-1; 9 bases map to TRBD1. V was pared by 0 bases and J by 2 bases, with 5 bases of the junction left unmatched. CDR3 length equals 16 residues. CDR1 is SGHNT, CDR2 YYREEE, per germline (reference sequence). This chain's CDR3 is CASSLGTGVGNTEAFF. The CDR3 DNA reads TGTGCCAGCAGCTTGGGGACAGGGGTCGGAAACACTGAAGCTTTCTTT.

This clone was seen a single time. The rearrangement links TRBV28 to TRBJ1-1; 9 nucleotides align to TRBD1. The CDR3 loop spans 15 amino acids. J gave up 1 base and V 8 bases, and 8 bases lay outside the gene matches. CDR1 MDHEN and CDR2 SYDVKM come from the germline V gene. This CDR3 is CASRLPQGANTEAFF. As DNA, the CDR3 is TGTGCCAGCCGTCTCCCACAGGGGGCGAACACTGAAGCTTTCTTT.

The genes are TRBV15 and TRBJ1-3; the match to TRBD1 covers 7 bases. The CDR3 covers 15 residues. The germline gives CDR1 LNHNV, CDR2 YYDKDF (reference sequence). V was pared by 3 bases and J by 1 base, with 3 bases of the junction left unmatched. The CDR3 loop is CATSRGRGSGNTIYF. Here the CDR3 DNA reads TGTGCCACCAGCAGGGGCAGGGGGTCTGGAAACACCATATATTTT.

The table lists this clone with a count of one. V and J are TRBV9 and TRBJ1-3; D is possibly TRBD1 (5 bases). The CDR3 contains 16 residues. CDR1 SGDLS and CDR2 YYNGEE come from the germline V gene. The V end lost 4 bases, the J end lost 1 base, and 15 bases lay between the germline ends. In DNA, the CDR3 is TGTGCCAGCAGCCTAGGACCCGGGGGGTCTGGAAACACCATATATTTT. Translated, it gives CASSLGPGGSGNTIYF.

V is TRBV9 and J is TRBJ2-7; TRBD2 matches 7 bases. The germline V gene has CDR1 SGDLS and CDR2 YYNGEE. The CDR3 covers 15 residues. J was trimmed by 3 bases and V by 0 bases; bases with no gene match: 6. The CDR3 DNA follows: TGTGCCAGCAGCGTAGGACCTAGCGGAGACTACGAGCAGTACTTC. Encoded protein: CASSVGPSGDYEQYF.